The rows below give T cell receptor beta chains drawn from one sample of a study of blood T cells in healthy people across ages. Each CDR3 protein is one row after TCRdb ran MiXCR on the 5' RACE reads. The data contain 1.5 million or so distinct CDR3 sequences, 42% of them singletons. The sample taken for sequencing was blood. Every receptor here comes from a woman aged 18-35 years in good health. CDR3s include the opening cysteine and the closing phenylalanine or tryptophan. The order of the fields is J gene, V gene, clone size, CDR3 protein. Clone size is not always given. Where it is, it says once, few, many or a class for expanded clones.

TRBJ1-4 TRBV12-3/TRBV12-4 - CAGSQGRRNEKLFF
TRBJ1-4 TRBV12-3/TRBV12-4 - CASRDDRETNEKLFF
TRBJ1-3 TRBV7-2 - CASSLSQGYGNTIYF
TRBJ2-6 TRBV7-9 - CASSSDRDSGANVLTF
TRBJ2-5 TRBV20-1 - CSAPGLGAREQYF
TRBJ2-3 TRBV28 few CASSDRQGTDTQYF
TRBJ2-3 TRBV25-1 many CASSEVASGRKTDTQYF
TRBJ2-1 TRBV6-5 - CASSYLTGTVRGNEQFF
TRBJ2-4 TRBV7-2 - CASSLGGLGQVAKNIQYF
TRBJ1-6 TRBV2 - CASRTYRDRLSPLHF
TRBJ2-3 TRBV20-1 - CSLQVSGGPVLSGTQYF
TRBJ2-7 TRBV24-1 - CATSDRQGKNEQYF
TRBJ1-3 TRBV20-1 - CSARDGRGGRFPGNTIYF
TRBJ2-1 TRBV10-3 few CAITPREASEQFF
- TRBV7-2 - CASSLAGGGISYEQYF
TRBJ2-1 TRBV20-1 - CSARFGAGGSYNEQFF
TRBJ1-4 TRBV9 - CASRTGPNEKLFF
TRBJ2-1 TRBV7-9 - CASSSTGKSSYNGQFF
TRBJ1-5 TRBV28 - CASSSRRPHQPQHF
TRBJ2-1 TRBV7-2 - CASSWDGALGRSSYNEQFF
TRBJ1-1 TRBV27 few CASSLSFWNTEAFF
TRBJ1-1 TRBV7-2 - CASQVAVGTEAFF
TRBJ2-1 TRBV27 few CASSWVRQHEQFF
TRBJ2-5 TRBV4-3 many CASSQDRGETQYF
TRBJ1-1 TRBV30 few CAWIRAGQGSNTEAFF
TRBJ2-6 TRBV4-3 - CASSQDHRSGGSSGANVLTF
TRBJ2-5 TRBV5-4 few CASSEFALRETQYF
TRBJ1-1 TRBV7-2 few CASSLEAQAVRSTEAFF
TRBJ2-7 TRBV7-8 - CASSASGDSYEQYF